This record covers a single T cell receptor (beta chain). The antigen is unknown. The ends lost 5 bases at V and 1 base at J; junction bases unmatched: 5. This CDR3 has 15 amino acids. Germline CDR1 and CDR2: SGHNT and YENEEA. The data are from a study of T cells in tuberculosis. In the study overall: T cells were selected with CD1B tetramers loaded with glucose monomycolate. General study results and limits: Active tuberculosis alpha repertoires lay closer to GMM-specific TCRs than controls'.

TCRdb's table, derived via immunoSEQ multiplex PCR, lists solely in-frame clones and lacks some. The data contain 25,000 to 35,000 clones, 92% of them singletons. The time point here: new active TB diagnosis, blood taken before or within 7 days of starting treatment. Included patients were adults of at least 18, HIV-seronegative, South African. Each donor contributed 85,000 to 100,000 T cells on average, unsorted. Sequenced here: PBMCs, sampled at tuberculosis diagnosis. This sequence originates from an adult with tuberculosis. The chain links TRBV11-3 to TRBJ2-3; TRBD2 agrees at 8 bases. CDR3 nucleotide sequence: TGTGCCAGCAGCAGAGACGGGGGGGGCACAGATACGCAGTATTTT. As protein: CASSRDGGGTDTQYF.